This T cell receptor (beta chain) was retrieved from a study of sequential checkpoint blockade in melanoma. Study-wide background: Arm A got nivolumab then ipilimumab; arm B the reverse, 1:1.

Treatment of the sample: randomized to nivolumab then ipilimumab (arm A) or the reverse (arm B). None of the patients previously received DNA-damaging chemotherapy. PBMC sorting kept live CD3+CD8+ cells without CD19 or CD56. Produced via immunoSEQ multiplex PCR; TCRdb's table is partial and in-frame only. The sample shows over 10,000 clones, under 80% of them seen only once. Here the sequenced sample was CD8+ T cells sorted from blood (inferred from file names), taken from a patient given nivolumab and ipilimumab in sequence. The sequence was collected from a human donor with melanoma.

CDR3 in amino acids: CASSRVPGLAVPGYNEQFF. In DNA form, the CDR3 reads TGCGCCAGCAGCCGGGTCCCGGGACTAGCGGTCCCGGGCTACAATGAGCAGTTCTTC. The chain uses TRBV4-1 and TRBJ2-1; TRBD2 matches 11 bases. Trimming removed 4 bases from V and 3 bases from J; junction bases left unmatched: 14. The CDR3 sequence is 19 residues long. Germline assignment: CDR1 MGHRA and CDR2 YSYEKL.